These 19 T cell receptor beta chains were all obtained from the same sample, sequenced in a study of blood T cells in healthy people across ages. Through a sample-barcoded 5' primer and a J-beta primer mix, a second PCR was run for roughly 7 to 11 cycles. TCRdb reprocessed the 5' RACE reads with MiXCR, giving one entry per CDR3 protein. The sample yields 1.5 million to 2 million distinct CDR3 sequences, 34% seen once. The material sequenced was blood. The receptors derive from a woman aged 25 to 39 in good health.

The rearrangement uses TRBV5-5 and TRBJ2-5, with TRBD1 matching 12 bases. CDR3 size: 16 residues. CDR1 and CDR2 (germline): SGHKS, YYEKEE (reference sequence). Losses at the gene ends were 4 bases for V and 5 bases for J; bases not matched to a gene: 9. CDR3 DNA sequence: TGTGCCAGCAGCCTCGCTGGGGACAGGGGGCGTGAGACCCAGTACTTC. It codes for CASSLAGDRGRETQYF.

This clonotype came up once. The CDR3 loop is CASSLWAGGTTYNEQFF. In nucleotides, the CDR3 is TGTGCCAGCAGCTTGTGGGCGGGGGGAACCACCTACAATGAGCAGTTCTTC. The J gene is TRBJ2-1, the V gene TRBV5-6; TRBD2 aligns across 8 bases. The CDR3 runs 17 residues. Per germline, CDR1 SGHDT and CDR2 YYEEEE. The junction had 8 bases not matched to a gene; V was cut back by 1 base and J by 2 bases.

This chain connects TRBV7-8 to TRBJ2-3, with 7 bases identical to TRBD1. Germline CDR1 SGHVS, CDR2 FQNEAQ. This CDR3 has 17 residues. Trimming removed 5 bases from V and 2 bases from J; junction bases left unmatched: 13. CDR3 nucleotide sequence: TGTGCCAGCAGCCCCCGTATAGGGGGCCCTCTCACAGATACGCAGTATTTT. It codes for CASSPRIGGPLTDTQYF.

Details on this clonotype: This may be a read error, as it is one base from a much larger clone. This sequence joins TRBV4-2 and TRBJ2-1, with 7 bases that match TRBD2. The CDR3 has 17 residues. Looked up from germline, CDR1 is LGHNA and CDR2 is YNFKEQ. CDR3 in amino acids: CTSSQDPAGTSYNEQFF. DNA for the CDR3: TGTACCAGCAGCCAAGACCCAGCGGGAACCTCCTACAATGAGCAGTTCTTC.

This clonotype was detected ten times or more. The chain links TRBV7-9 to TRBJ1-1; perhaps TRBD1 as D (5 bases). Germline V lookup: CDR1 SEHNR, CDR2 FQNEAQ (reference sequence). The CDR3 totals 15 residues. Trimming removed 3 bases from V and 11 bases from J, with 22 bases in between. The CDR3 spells CASSFHRGVDVPAFF. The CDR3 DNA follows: TGTGCCAGCAGCTTCCATCGGGGGGTAGATGTTCCGGCTTTCTTT. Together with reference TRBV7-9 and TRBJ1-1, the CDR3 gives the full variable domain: DTGVSQNPRHKITKRGQNVTFRCDPISEHNRLYWYRQTLGQGPEFLTYFQNEAQLEKSRLLSDRFSAERPKGSFSTLEIQRTEQGDSAMYLCASSFHRGVDVPAFFGQGTRLTVV.

This CDR3 is CASSFDGGRNEQFF. The CDR3 DNA sequence: TGTGCCAGCAGCTTTGACGGGGGTCGGAATGAGCAGTTCTTC. The genes are TRBV7-2 and TRBJ2-1, with D perhaps TRBD2 (6 bases). The V end lost 3 bases, the J end lost 7 bases, and 13 bases lay between the germline ends. Looked up from germline, CDR1 is SGHTA and CDR2 is FQGNSA. The CDR3 extends over 14 amino acids.

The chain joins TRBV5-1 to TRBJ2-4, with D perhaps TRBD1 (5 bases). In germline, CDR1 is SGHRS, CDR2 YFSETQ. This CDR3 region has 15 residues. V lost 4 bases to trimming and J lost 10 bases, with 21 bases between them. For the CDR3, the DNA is TGCGCCAGCAGCGTCCAGTTAGGGGCAATTGCAATTCAGTACTTC. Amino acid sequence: CASSVQLGAIAIQYF. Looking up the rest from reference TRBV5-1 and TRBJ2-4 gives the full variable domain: KAGVTQTPRYLIKTRGQQVTLSCSPISGHRSVSWYQQTPGQGLQFLFEYFSETQRNKGNFPGRFSGRQFSNSRSEMNVSTLELGDSALYLCASSVQLGAIAIQYFGAGTRLSVL.

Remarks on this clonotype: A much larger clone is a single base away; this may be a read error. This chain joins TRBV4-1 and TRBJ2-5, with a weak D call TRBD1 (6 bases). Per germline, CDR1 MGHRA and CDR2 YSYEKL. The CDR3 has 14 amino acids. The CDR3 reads CASSQATGKEAQYF. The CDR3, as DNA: TGCGCCAGCAGCCAAGCGACAGGAAAAGAGGCCCAGTACTTC.

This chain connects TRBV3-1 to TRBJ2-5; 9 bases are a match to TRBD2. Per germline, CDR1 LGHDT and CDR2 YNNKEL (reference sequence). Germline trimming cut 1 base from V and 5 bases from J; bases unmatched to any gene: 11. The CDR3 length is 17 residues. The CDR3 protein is CASSQAVPSGMGETQYF. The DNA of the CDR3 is TGTGCCAGCAGCCAAGCGGTGCCTAGCGGGATGGGGGAGACCCAGTACTTC.

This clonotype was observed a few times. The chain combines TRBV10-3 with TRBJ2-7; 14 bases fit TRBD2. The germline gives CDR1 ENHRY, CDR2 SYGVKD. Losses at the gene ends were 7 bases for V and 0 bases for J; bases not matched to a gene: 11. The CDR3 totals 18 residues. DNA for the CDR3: TGTGCCATCATCGACGAAGGGACTAGCGGGGGAGCCTCCTACGAGCAGTACTTC. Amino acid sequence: CAIIDEGTSGGASYEQYF.

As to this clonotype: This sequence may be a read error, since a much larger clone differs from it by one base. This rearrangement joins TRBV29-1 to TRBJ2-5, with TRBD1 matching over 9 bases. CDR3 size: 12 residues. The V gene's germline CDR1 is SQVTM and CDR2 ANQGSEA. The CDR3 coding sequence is TGCGGCGGGGGACAGGGCGGGGAGACCCAGTACTTC. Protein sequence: CGGGQGGETQYF. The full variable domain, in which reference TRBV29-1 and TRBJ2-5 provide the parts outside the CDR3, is SAVISQKPSRDICQRGTSLTIQCQVDSQVTMMFWYRQQPGQSLTLIATANQGSEATYESGFVIDKFPISRPNLTFSTLTVSNMSPEDSSIYLCGGGQGGETQYFGPGTRLLVL.

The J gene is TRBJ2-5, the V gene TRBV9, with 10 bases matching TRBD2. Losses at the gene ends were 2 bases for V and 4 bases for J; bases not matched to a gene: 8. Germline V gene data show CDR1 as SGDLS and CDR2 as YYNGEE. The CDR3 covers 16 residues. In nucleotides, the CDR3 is TGTGCCAGCAGCGTTTCGGGACTAGCGATGGGAGAGACCCAGTACTTC. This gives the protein CASSVSGLAMGETQYF.

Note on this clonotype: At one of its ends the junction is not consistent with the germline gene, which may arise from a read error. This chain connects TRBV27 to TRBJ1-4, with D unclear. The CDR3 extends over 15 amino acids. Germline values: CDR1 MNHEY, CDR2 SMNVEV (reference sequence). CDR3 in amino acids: CASSSPFATNERLFF. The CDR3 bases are TGTGCCAGCAGTTCCCCTTTTGCAACTAATGAAAGACTGTTTTTT.

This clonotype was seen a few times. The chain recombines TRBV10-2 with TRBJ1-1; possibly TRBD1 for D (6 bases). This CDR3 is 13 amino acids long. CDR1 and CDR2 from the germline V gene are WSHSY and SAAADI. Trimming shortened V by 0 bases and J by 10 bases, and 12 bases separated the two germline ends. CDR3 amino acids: CASSESAGAGAFF. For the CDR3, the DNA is TGCGCCAGCAGTGAGTCGGCAGGGGCGGGAGCTTTCTTT.

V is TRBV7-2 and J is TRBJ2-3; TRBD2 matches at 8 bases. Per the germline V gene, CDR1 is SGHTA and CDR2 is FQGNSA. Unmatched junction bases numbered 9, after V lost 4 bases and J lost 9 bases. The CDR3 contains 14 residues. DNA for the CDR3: TGTGCCAGCAGCTCCCGTCGGGAGGGGAAAACGCAGTATTTT. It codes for CASSSRREGKTQYF.

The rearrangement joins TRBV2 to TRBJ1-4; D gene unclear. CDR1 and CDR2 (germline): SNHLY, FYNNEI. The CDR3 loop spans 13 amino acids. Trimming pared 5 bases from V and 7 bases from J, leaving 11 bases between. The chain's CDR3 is CASSNVSGEKLFF. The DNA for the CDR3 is TGTGCCAGCAGTAATGTCTCAGGTGAAAAACTGTTTTTT.

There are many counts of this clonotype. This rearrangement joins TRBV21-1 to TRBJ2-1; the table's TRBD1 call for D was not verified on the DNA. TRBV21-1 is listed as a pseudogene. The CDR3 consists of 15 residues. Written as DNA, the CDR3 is TGTGCCAGCAGCTTCCCGGGACAGGGAATTTGGGAGCAGTTCTTC. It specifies CASSFPGQGIWEQFF.

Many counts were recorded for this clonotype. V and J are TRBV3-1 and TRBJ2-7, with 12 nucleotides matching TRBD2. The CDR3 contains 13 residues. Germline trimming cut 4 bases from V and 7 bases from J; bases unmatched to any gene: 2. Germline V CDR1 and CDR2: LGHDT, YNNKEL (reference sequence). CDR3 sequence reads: CASSPGLAGEQYF. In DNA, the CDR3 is TGTGCCAGCAGCCCTGGACTAGCGGGAGAGCAGTACTTC.

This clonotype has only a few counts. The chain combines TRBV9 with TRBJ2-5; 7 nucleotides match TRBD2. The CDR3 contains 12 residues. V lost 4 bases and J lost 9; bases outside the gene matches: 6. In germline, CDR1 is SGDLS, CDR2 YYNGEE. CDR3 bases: TGTGCCAGCAGCACCCCCCGGGGGGCCCAGTACTTC. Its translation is CASSTPRGAQYF. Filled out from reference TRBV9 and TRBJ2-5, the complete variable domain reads DSGVTQTPKHLITATGQRVTLRCSPRSGDLSVYWYQQSLDQGLQFLIQYYNGEERAKGNILERFSAQQFPDLHSELNLSSLELGDSALYFCASSTPRGAQYFGPGTRLLVL.